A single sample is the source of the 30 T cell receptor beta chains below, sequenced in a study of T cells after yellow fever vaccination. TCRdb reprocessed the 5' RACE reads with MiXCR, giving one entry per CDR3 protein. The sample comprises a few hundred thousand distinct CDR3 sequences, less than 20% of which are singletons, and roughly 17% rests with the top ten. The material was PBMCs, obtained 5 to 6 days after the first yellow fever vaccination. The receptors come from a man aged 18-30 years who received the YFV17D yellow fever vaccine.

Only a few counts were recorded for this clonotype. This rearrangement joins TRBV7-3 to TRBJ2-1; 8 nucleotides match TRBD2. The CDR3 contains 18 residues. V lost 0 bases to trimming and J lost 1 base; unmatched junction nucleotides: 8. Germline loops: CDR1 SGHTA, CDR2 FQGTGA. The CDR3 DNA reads TGTGCCAGCAGCTTAACGGGTCGGGGGGGTACTTCCTACAATGAGCAGTTCTTC. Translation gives CASSLTGRGGTSYNEQFF.

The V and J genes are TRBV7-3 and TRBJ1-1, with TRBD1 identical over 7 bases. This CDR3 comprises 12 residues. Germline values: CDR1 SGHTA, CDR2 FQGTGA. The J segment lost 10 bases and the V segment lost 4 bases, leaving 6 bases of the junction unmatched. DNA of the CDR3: TGTGCCAGCAGCTCGGCGGGACAGCGAGCTTTCTTT. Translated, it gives CASSSAGQRAFF.

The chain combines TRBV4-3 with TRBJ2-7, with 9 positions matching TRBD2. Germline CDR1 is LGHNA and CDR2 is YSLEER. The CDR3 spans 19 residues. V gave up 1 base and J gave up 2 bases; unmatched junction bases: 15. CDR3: CASSQGLLDLAGNTYEQYF. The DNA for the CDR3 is TGCGCCAGCAGCCAAGGTCTCCTCGACCTAGCGGGGAACACCTACGAGCAGTACTTC.

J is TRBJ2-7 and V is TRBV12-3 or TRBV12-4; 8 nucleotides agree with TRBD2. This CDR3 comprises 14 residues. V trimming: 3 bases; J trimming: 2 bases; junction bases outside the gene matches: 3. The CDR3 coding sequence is TGTGCCAGCAGTTTCAAAGCGGGGGCCTACGAGCAGTACTTC. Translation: CASSFKAGAYEQYF.

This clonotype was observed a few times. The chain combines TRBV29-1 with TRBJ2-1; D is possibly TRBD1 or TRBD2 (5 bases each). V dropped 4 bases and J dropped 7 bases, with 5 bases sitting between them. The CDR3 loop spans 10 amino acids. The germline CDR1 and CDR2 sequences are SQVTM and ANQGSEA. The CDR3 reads CSVGGNEQFF. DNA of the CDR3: TGCAGCGTTGGGGGGAATGAGCAGTTCTTC.

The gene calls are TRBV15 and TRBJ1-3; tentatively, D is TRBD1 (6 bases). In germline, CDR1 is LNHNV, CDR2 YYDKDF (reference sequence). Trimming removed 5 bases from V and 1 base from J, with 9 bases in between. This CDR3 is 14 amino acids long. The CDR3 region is CATSGDRSGNTIYF. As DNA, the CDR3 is TGTGCCACCAGCGGTGACAGGTCTGGAAACACCATATATTTT.

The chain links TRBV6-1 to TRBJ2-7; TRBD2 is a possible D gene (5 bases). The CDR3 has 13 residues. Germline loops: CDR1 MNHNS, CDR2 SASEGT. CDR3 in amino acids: CASQEGNSYEQYF. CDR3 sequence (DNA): TGTGCTTCCCAAGAGGGCAACTCCTACGAGCAGTACTTC.

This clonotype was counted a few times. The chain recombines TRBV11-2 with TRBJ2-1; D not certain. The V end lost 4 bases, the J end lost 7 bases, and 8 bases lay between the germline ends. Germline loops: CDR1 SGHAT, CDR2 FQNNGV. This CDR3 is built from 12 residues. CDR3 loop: CASSSQRNEQFF. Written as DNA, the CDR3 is TGTGCCAGCAGCTCCCAGAGGAATGAGCAGTTCTTC.

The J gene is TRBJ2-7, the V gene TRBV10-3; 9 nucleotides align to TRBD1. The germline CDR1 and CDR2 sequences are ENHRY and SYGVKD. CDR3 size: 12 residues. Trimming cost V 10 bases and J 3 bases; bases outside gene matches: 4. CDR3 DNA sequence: TGTGCCACCGGACAGGGGCTCTACGAGCAGTACGTC. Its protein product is CATGQGLYEQYV.

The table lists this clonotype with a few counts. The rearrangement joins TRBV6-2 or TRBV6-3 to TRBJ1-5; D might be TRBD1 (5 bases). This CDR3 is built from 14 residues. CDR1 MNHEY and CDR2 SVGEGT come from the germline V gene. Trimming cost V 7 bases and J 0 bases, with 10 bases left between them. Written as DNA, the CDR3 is TGTGCCAGCAAACTGACAGCTAGCAATCAGCCCCAGCATTTT. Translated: CASKLTASNQPQHF.

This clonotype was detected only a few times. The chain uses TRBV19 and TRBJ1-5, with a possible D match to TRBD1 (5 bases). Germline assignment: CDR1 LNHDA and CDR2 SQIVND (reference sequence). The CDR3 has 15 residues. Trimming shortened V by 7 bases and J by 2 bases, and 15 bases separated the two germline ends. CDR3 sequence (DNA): TGTGCCAGTACAGGGCAGGCCTGGGGCAATCAGCCCCAGCATTTT. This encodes CASTGQAWGNQPQHF.

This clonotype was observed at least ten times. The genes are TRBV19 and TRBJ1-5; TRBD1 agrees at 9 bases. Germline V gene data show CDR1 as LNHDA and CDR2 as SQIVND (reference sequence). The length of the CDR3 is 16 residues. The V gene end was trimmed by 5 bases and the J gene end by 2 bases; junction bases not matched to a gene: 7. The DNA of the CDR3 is TGTGCCAGTAGTCCCCGGACAGGGGCTGGCAATCAGCCCCAGCATTTT. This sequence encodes CASSPRTGAGNQPQHF. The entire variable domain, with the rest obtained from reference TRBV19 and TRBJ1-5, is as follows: DGGITQSPKYLFRKEGQNVTLSCEQNLNHDAMYWYRQDPGQGLRLIYYSQIVNDFQKGDIAEGYSVSREKKESFPLTVTSAQKNPTAFYLCASSPRTGAGNQPQHFGDGTRLSIL.

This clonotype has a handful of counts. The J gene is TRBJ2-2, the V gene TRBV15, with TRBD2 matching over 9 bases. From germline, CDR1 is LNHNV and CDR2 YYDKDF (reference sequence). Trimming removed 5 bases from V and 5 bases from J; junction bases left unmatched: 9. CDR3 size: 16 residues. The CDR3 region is CATSGEGGGETGELFF. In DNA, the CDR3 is TGTGCCACCAGCGGTGAAGGCGGGGGGGAGACCGGGGAGCTGTTTTTT.

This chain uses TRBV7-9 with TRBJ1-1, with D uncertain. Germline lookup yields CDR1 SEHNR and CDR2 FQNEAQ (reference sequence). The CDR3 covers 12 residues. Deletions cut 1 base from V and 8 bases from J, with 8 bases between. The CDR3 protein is CASSLDAGEAFF. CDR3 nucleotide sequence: TGTGCCAGCAGCTTAGACGCGGGAGAAGCTTTCTTT.

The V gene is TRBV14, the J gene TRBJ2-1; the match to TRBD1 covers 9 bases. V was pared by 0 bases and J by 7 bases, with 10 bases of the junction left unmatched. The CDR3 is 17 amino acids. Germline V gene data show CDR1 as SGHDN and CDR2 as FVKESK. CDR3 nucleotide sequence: TGTGCCAGCAGCCAAGAGGCCGGGACAGGGTGGATAAATGAGCAGTTCTTC. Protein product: CASSQEAGTGWINEQFF.

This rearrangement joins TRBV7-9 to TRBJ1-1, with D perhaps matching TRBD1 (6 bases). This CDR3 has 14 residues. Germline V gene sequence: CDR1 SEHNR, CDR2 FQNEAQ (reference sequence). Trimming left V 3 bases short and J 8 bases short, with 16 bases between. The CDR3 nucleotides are TGTGCCAGCAGCTTCCATGGCAGGGGTGGCGAAGCTTTCTTT. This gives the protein CASSFHGRGGEAFF.

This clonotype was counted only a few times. The CDR3 reads CASSYSGQDIQYF. The CDR3 nucleotides read TGTGCCAGCAGTTACTCGGGGCAGGACATTCAGTACTTC. This chain uses TRBV6-5 with TRBJ2-4; tentative D call: TRBD1 (5 bases). There are 13 residues in the CDR3. Per germline, CDR1 MNHEY and CDR2 SVGAGI. Trimming pared 0 bases from V and 8 bases from J, leaving 8 bases between.

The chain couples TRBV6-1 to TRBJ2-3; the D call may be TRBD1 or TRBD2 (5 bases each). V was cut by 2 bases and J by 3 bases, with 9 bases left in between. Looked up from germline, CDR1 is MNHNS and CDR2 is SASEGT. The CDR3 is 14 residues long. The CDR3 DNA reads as TGTGCCAGCAGTGAAACCGGGGCTACAGATACGCAGTATTTT. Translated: CASSETGATDTQYF.

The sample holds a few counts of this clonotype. CDR3 loop: CSARTGQEFGYTF. As DNA, the CDR3 is TGCAGTGCTAGAACGGGACAGGAATTTGGCTACACCTTC. The chain couples TRBV20-1 to TRBJ1-2; 8 positions agree with TRBD1. CDR3 length equals 13 residues. Germline lookup yields CDR1 DFQATT and CDR2 SNEGSKA (reference sequence). J lost 7 bases, V lost 2 bases, and 6 bases had no gene match.

Here the CDR3 DNA reads TGTGCCACCAGCAGGCGCACCTCCGGGGAGCTGTTTTTT. Translating gives CATSRRTSGELFF. The chain is built from TRBV15 and TRBJ2-2, with no clear D. Trimming removed 3 bases at V and 6 bases at J, with 8 bases between. The germline V gene has CDR1 LNHNV and CDR2 YYDKDF (reference sequence). The CDR3 extends over 13 amino acids.

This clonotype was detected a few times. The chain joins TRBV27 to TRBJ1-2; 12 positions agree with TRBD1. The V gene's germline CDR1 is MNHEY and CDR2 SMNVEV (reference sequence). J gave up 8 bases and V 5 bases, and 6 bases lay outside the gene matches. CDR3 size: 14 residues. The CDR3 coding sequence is TGTGCCAGCAGTAGGGACAGGGGGCTTTGGGGCTACACCTTC. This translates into CASSRDRGLWGYTF.

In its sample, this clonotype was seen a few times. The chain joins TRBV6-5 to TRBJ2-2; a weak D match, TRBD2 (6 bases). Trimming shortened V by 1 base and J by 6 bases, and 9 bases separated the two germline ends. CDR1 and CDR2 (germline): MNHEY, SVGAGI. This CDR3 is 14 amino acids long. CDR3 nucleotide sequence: TGTGCCAGCAGTTACTTTGGGGGGTCCGGGGAGCTGTTTTTT. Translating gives CASSYFGGSGELFF.

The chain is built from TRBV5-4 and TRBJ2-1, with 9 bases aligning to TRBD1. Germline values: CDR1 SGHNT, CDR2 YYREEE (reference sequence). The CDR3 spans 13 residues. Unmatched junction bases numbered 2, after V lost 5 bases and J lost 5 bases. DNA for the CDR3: TGTGCCAGCAGGACAGGGGGAAACAATGAGCAGTTCTTC. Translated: CASRTGGNNEQFF.

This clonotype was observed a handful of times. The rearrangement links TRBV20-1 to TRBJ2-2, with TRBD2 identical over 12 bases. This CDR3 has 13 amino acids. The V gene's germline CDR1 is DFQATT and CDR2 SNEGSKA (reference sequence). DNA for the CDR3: TGCACGCTAGCGGGGGGGGACACCGGGGAGCTGTTTTTT. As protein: CTLAGGDTGELFF.

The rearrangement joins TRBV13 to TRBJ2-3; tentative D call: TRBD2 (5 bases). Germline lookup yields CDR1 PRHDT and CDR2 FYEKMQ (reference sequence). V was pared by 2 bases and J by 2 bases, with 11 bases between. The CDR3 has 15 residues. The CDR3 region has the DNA TGTGCCAGCAGCTTATGGGAGCGCCCCACAGATACGCAGTATTTT. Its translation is CASSLWERPTDTQYF.

The CDR3 is CASSVGTGEGNTEAFF. CDR3 sequence (DNA): TGTGCCAGCAGCGTAGGGACAGGGGAGGGGAACACTGAAGCTTTCTTT. The chain recombines TRBV9 with TRBJ1-1; 9 bases fit TRBD1. The CDR3 is made up of 16 amino acids. The ends lost 0 bases at V and 1 base at J; junction bases unmatched: 4. CDR1 and CDR2 from the germline V gene are SGDLS and YYNGEE.

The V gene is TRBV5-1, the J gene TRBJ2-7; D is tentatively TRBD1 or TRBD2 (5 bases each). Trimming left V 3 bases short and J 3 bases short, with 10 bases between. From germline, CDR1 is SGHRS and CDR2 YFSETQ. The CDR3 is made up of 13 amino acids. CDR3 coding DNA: TGCGCCAGCAGCTGGGGGTTGAACTACGAGCAGTACTTC. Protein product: CASSWGLNYEQYF.

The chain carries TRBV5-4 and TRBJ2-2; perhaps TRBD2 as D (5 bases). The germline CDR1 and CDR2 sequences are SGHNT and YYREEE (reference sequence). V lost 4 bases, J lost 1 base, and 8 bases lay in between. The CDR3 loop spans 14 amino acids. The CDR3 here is CASSPEGNTGELFF. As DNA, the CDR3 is TGTGCCAGCAGCCCCGAGGGGAACACCGGGGAGCTGTTTTTT. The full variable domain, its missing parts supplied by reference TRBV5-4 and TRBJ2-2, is ETGVTQSPTHLIKTRGQQVTLRCSSQSGHNTVSWYQQALGQGPQFIFQYYREEENGRGNFPPRFSGLQFPNYSSELNVNALELDDSALYLCASSPEGNTGELFFGEGSRLTVL.

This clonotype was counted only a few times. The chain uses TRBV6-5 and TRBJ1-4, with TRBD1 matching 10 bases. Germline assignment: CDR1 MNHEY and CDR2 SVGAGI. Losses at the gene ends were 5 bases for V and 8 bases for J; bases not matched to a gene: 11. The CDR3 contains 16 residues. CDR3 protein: CASSTSTGGAGEKLFF. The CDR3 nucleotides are TGTGCCAGCAGTACCTCGACAGGGGGCGCAGGGGAAAAACTGTTTTTT.

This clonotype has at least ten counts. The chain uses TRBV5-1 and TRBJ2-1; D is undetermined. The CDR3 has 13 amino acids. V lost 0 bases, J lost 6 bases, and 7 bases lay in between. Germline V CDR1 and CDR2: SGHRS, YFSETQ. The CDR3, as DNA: TGCGCCAGCAGCTTGGGATCCGGCAATGAGCAGTTCTTC. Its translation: CASSLGSGNEQFF. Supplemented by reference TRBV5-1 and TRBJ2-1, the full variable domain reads KAGVTQTPRYLIKTRGQQVTLSCSPISGHRSVSWYQQTPGQGLQFLFEYFSETQRNKGNFPGRFSGRQFSNSRSEMNVSTLELGDSALYLCASSLGSGNEQFFGPGTRLTVL.